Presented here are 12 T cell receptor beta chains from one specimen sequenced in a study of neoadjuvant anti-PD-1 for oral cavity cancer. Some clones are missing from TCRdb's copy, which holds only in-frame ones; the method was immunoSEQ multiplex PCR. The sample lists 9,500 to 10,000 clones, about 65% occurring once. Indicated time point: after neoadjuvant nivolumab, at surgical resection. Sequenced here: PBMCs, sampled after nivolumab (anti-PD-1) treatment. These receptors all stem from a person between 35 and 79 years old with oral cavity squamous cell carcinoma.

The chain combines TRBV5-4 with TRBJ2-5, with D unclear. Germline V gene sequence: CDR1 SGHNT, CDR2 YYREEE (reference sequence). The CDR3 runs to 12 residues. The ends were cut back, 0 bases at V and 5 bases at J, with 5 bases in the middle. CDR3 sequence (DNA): TGTGCCAGCAGCTTGGACGGGGAGACCCAGTACTTC. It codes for CASSLDGETQYF.

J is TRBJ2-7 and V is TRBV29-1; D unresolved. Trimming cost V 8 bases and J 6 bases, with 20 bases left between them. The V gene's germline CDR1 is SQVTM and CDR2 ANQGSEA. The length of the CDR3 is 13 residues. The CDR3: CSMTRRPGGEQYF. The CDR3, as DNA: TGCAGCATGACCCGCCGGCCCGGCGGCGAGCAGTACTTC.

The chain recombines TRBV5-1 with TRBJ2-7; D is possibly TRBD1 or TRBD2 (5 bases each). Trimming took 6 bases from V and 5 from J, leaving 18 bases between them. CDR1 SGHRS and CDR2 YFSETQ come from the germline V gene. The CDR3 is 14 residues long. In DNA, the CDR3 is TGCGCCAGCACCCACGGGACCTCTCGGGACGAGCAGTACTTC. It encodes CASTHGTSRDEQYF.

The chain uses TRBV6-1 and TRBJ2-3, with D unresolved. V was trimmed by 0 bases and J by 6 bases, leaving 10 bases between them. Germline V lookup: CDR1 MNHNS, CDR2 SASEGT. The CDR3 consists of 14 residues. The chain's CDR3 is CASSEARSLDTQYF. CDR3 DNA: TGTGCCAGCAGTGAAGCGCGGAGCCTTGATACGCAGTATTTT.

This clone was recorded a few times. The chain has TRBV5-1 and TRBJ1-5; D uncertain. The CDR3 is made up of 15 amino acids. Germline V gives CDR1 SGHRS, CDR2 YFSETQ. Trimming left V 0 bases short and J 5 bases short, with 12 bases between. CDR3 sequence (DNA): TGCGCCAGCAGCTTGGTAGGGCCCCGGGATCAGCCCCAGCATTTT. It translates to CASSLVGPRDQPQHF.

CDR3 amino acids: CAQKGPGNTGELFF. CDR3 DNA: TGTGCCCAAAAAGGTCCAGGGAACACCGGGGAGCTGTTTTTT. The chain carries TRBV2 and TRBJ2-2; D remains unclear. Germline CDR1 and CDR2: SNHLY and FYNNEI. The CDR3 runs to 14 residues. V gave up 11 bases and J gave up 1 base, with 14 bases separating them.

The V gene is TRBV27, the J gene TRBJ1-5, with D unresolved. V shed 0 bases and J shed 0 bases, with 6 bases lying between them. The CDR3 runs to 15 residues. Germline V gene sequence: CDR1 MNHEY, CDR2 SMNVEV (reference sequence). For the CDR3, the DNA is TGTGCCAGCAGTTTATCCGGTCTTAGCAATCAGCCCCAGCATTTT. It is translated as CASSLSGLSNQPQHF.

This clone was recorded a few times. The CDR3 DNA is TGTGCCAGCAGCCTTCTGACAGGGCAGTATCAGCCCCAGCATTTT. Translation: CASSLLTGQYQPQHF. The chain combines TRBV7-8 with TRBJ1-5; 7 bases are shared with TRBD1. This CDR3 region has 15 residues. V trimming: 5 bases; J trimming: 5 bases; junction bases outside the gene matches: 9. The germline V gene encodes CDR1 SGHVS and CDR2 FQNEAQ.

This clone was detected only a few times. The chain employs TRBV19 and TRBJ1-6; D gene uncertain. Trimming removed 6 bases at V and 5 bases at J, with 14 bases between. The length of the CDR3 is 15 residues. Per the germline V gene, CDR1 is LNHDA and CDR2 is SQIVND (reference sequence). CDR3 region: CASRQWRSDNSPLHF. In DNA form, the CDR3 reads TGTGCCAGTAGACAATGGAGGAGCGATAATTCACCCCTCCACTTT. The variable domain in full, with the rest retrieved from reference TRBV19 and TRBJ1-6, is DGGITQSPKYLFRKEGQNVTLSCEQNLNHDAMYWYRQDPGQGLRLIYYSQIVNDFQKGDIAEGYSVSREKKESFPLTVTSAQKNPTAFYLCASRQWRSDNSPLHFGNGTRLTVT.

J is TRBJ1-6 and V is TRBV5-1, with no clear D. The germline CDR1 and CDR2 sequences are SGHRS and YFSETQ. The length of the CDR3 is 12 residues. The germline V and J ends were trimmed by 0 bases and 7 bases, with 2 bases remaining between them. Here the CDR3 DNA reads TGCGCCAGCAGCTTGGGAAATTCACCCCTCCACTTT. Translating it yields CASSLGNSPLHF. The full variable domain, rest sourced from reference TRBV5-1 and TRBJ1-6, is KAGVTQTPRYLIKTRGQQVTLSCSPISGHRSVSWYQQTPGQGLQFLFEYFSETQRNKGNFPGRFSGRQFSNSRSEMNVSTLELGDSALYLCASSLGNSPLHFGNGTRLTVT.

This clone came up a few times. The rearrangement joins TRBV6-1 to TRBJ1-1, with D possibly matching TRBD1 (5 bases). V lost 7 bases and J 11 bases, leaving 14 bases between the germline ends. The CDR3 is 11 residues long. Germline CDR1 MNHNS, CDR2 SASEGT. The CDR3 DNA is TGTGCCAGCAAGTTGTCGGGGGTGGCTTTCTTT. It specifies CASKLSGVAFF.

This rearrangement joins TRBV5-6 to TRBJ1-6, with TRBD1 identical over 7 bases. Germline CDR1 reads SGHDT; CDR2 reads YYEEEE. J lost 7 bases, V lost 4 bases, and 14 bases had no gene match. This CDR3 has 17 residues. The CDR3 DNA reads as TGTGCCAGCAGCCCTCCCCACCGACAGGGATCAAATTCACCCCTCCACTTT. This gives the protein CASSPPHRQGSNSPLHF.